This T cell receptor beta chain was retrieved from a study of cytomegalovirus exposure and HLA in healthy donors. Study-wide context: T cells numbering around 180 million yielded some 100 million unique TCR beta sequences in an earlier analysis.

A remark on this clone: Its antigen is currently unknown.

CDR1 and CDR2 from the germline V gene are SGHTA and FQGNSA. This CDR3 comprises 14 residues. V was clipped by 3 bases and J by 6 bases; unmatched bases: 6. Findings and caveats of the study: Earlier analysis found most TCR beta V segments productive about 90% or about 30% of the time. Associated with cytomegalovirus, according to the listing, were 150 to 200 TCR beta chains.

Primers for the PCR totalled 60 Vbeta and 13 Jbeta. The table came from immunoSEQ multiplex PCR; TCRdb's copy has only in-frame clones and leaves some out. The sample carries approximately 160,000 clones, around 81% recorded once. The sequence derives from a man aged 40-50 years in good health and CMV-seronegative. This sequence joins TRBV7-2 and TRBJ2-7, with 9 bases aligning to TRBD1. The sample taken for sequencing was PBMCs. The CDR3 loop is CASSFGYRGPEQYF. CDR3 sequence (DNA): TGTGCCAGCAGCTTTGGTTACAGGGGGCCCGAGCAGTACTTC. The full variable domain, its missing parts supplied by reference TRBV7-2 and TRBJ2-7, is GAGVSQSPSNKVTEKGKDVELRCDPISGHTALYWYRQSLGQGLEFLIYFQGNSAPDKSGLPSDRFSAERTGGSVSTLTIQRTQQEDSAVYLCASSFGYRGPEQYFGPGTRLTVT.